This T cell receptor beta chain was profiled in a study of cytomegalovirus exposure and HLA in healthy donors. The V gene's germline CDR1 is WSHSY and CDR2 SAAADI. The CDR3 contains 11 residues. Trimming stripped 8 bases from V and 4 bases from J, with 9 bases between. The PCR ran on 60 Vbeta and 13 Jbeta primers. Here immunoSEQ multiplex PCR was the method, and the copy in TCRdb shows in-frame clones only, minus some. The repertoire holds tens of thousands of clones, with roughly 75% as singletons. The source of this sequence is a woman aged 25 to 39 in good health and CMV-seronegative. The sample consisted of PBMCs. The chain joins TRBV10-2 to TRBJ2-7; no firm D call. In nucleotides, the CDR3 is TGCGCCAGCGCCGAAACATACGAGCAGTACTTC. This sequence encodes CASAETYEQYF.